One sample yielded the 27 T cell receptor beta chains listed below, sequenced in a study of shared clonotypes between healthy human individuals. The protocol was immunoSEQ multiplex PCR, while the TCRdb copy is restricted to in-frame clones and leaves out a portion. The data show about 1.1 million clones, around three quarters seen once. The sample consisted of memory CD4+ T cells from PBMCs. Subset reported: CD45RA-negative fraction. The receptors here all came from a man aged 18 to 35 in good health. Some clones in this sample may be carry-over from other donors' samples.

V usage is TRBV11-1 and J usage is TRBJ2-1; D is ambiguous. There are 15 residues in the CDR3. The germline V gene encodes CDR1 SGHAT and CDR2 FQDESV (reference sequence). Trimming removed 4 bases from V and 4 bases from J, with 14 bases in between. The CDR3 spells CASSSLGPQYNEQFF. CDR3 DNA sequence: TGTGCCAGCAGCTCGCTCGGGCCACAATACAATGAGCAGTTCTTC. The full variable domain, its missing parts supplied by reference TRBV11-1 and TRBJ2-1, is EAEVAQSPRYKITEKSQAVAFWCDPISGHATLYWYRQILGQGPELLVQFQDESVVDDSQLPKDRFSAERLKGVDSTLKIQPAELGDSAMYLCASSSLGPQYNEQFFGPGTRLTVL.

J is TRBJ2-5 and V is TRBV11-2; possibly TRBD2 for D (6 bases). Trimming cost V 4 bases and J 6 bases, with 15 bases left between them. The CDR3 loop spans 14 amino acids. From germline, CDR1 is SGHAT and CDR2 FQNNGV. The CDR3 here is CASSSPVGGKTQYF. The DNA of the CDR3 is TGTGCCAGCAGCTCCCCGGTTGGGGGGAAGACCCAGTACTTC.

CDR3 in DNA: TGCAGCGGGAAAGCGGGAGTCACAGATACGCAGTATTTT. Its protein product is CSGKAGVTDTQYF. The chain carries TRBV29-1 and TRBJ2-3, with TRBD2 identical over 8 bases. The CDR3 covers 13 residues. With V trimmed by 7 bases and J by 2 bases, 5 bases remained unmatched. Looked up from germline, CDR1 is SQVTM and CDR2 is ANQGSEA.

The chain uses TRBV28 and TRBJ1-2; the D gene is possibly TRBD1 (5 bases). Germline lookup yields CDR1 MDHEN and CDR2 SYDVKM. CDR3 size: 14 residues. Trimming stripped 4 bases from V and 3 bases from J, with 12 bases between. This CDR3 reads CASSSDTGDYGYTF. CDR3 nucleotide sequence: TGTGCCAGCAGTTCCGATACAGGCGACTATGGCTACACCTTC.

This clone was seen once. V is TRBV27 and J is TRBJ2-7, with 8 bases aligning to TRBD1. The V gene end was trimmed by 5 bases and the J gene end by 3 bases; junction bases not matched to a gene: 6. Germline assignment: CDR1 MNHEY and CDR2 SMNVEV (reference sequence). This CDR3 has 14 residues. In nucleotides, the CDR3 is TGTGCCAGCAGTCTCACAGGGGGTCGCTACGAGCAGTACTTC. Translating it yields CASSLTGGRYEQYF.

This chain uses TRBV20-1 with TRBJ2-3, with D possibly being TRBD2 (5 bases). The CDR3 has 11 amino acids. CDR1 and CDR2 from the germline V gene are DFQATT and SNEGSKA (reference sequence). V lost 6 bases, J lost 6 bases, and 10 bases lay in between. The CDR3 DNA reads TGCAGTGCGCAGAGGGAGGATACGCAGTATTTT. This codes for CSAQREDTQYF.

The chain carries TRBV7-2 and TRBJ2-7; D unclear. CDR1 is SGHTA, CDR2 FQGNSA, per germline. The V gene lost 1 base and the J gene lost 2 bases, with 12 bases spanning the gap. This CDR3 has 15 amino acids. CDR3 in DNA: TGTGCCAGCAGCTTAGGGACGGTGGAACCCTACGAGCAGTACTTC. Its protein product is CASSLGTVEPYEQYF.

This clone was detected a few times. V gene TRBV30 combines with J gene TRBJ1-6; possible D gene TRBD1, 6 bases. Germline V gene lookup returns CDR1 GTSNPN and CDR2 SVGIG (reference sequence). V lost 2 bases to trimming and J lost 9 bases, with 11 bases between them. This CDR3 is 13 amino acids long. Here the CDR3 DNA reads TGTGCCTGGAGTTCAGGGGTGCGTTCACCCCTCCACTTT. Its translation: CAWSSGVRSPLHF.

In its sample, this clone was seen a few times. The chain is built from TRBV2 and TRBJ2-7; TRBD2 agrees at 7 bases. The germline CDR1 and CDR2 sequences are SNHLY and FYNNEI. The CDR3 length is 13 residues. With 3 bases clipped from V and 7 bases from J, the junction kept 6 bases outside the gene matches. The CDR3 bases are TGTGCCAGCAGTGAGATAGGGAGGGGAGAGCAGTACTTC. Encoded protein: CASSEIGRGEQYF.

This clone was seen a single time. The chain couples TRBV11-1 to TRBJ2-3, with TRBD1 as a possible D gene (5 bases). The V end was cut by 1 base, the J end by 1 base, with 18 bases between. Germline CDR1 and CDR2: SGHAT and FQDESV (reference sequence). The CDR3 has 18 amino acids. This CDR3 is CASSLVHRGAFGTDTQYF. CDR3 DNA sequence: TGTGCCAGCAGCTTAGTCCATAGGGGTGCGTTTGGCACAGATACGCAGTATTTT.

The chain recombines TRBV6-1 with TRBJ2-7; the match to TRBD2 covers 12 bases. J was trimmed by 0 bases and V by 4 bases; bases with no gene match: 1. The CDR3 loop spans 15 amino acids. Germline CDR1 reads MNHNS; CDR2 reads SASEGT. This CDR3 is CASSGLAGASYEQYF. The CDR3 nucleotides are TGTGCCAGCAGTGGACTAGCGGGAGCCTCCTACGAGCAGTACTTC.

The V gene is TRBV11-2, the J gene TRBJ1-2, with a weak D call TRBD1 (6 bases). The germline V gene has CDR1 SGHAT and CDR2 FQNNGV. V was trimmed by 3 bases and J by 1 base, leaving 21 bases between them. The CDR3 loop spans 18 amino acids. CDR3 residues: CASSFLRGTRRHNYGYTF. CDR3 nucleotide sequence: TGTGCCAGCAGCTTCCTAAGGGGGACGCGTCGACATAACTATGGCTACACCTTC.

In this sample, this clone turned up once. The chain joins TRBV7-3 to TRBJ2-3; tentatively, D is TRBD2 (6 bases). The CDR3 runs 14 residues. Trimming left V 3 bases short and J 2 bases short, with 9 bases between. Germline V CDR1 and CDR2: SGHTA, FQGTGA. The CDR3 loop reads CASSLWRDTDTQYF. The CDR3 coding sequence is TGTGCCAGCAGCTTGTGGCGGGACACAGATACGCAGTATTTT.

V and J are TRBV27 and TRBJ1-1, with D perhaps TRBD1 (6 bases). CDR3 length: 13 amino acids. The germline V gene has CDR1 MNHEY and CDR2 SMNVEV (reference sequence). Trimming cost V 5 bases and J 11 bases, with 18 bases left between them. This CDR3 is CASSLTRQVRAFF. CDR3 sequence (DNA): TGTGCCAGCAGTCTAACTCGACAGGTCAGGGCTTTCTTT.

A word on this clone: In the same sample, other DNA sequences code for this CDR3. This chain connects TRBV6-6 to TRBJ2-2; D call uncertain. CDR1 is MNHNY, CDR2 SVGAGI, per germline (reference sequence). V lost 4 bases and J 0 bases, leaving 3 bases between the germline ends. The length of the CDR3 is 13 residues. The CDR3 DNA follows: TGTGCCAGCAGTTCATCGAACACCGGGGAGCTGTTTTTT. Translating it yields CASSSSNTGELFF.

The J gene is TRBJ2-7, the V gene TRBV5-6; D is possibly TRBD2 (6 bases). The CDR3 runs to 15 residues. Trimming removed 3 bases at V and 2 bases at J, with 15 bases between. Germline V CDR1 and CDR2: SGHDT, YYEEEE. The CDR3 protein is CASSYLGGAAYEQYF. The CDR3 DNA sequence: TGTGCCAGCAGCTACTTGGGCGGGGCAGCCTACGAGCAGTACTTC. The variable domain in full, completed from reference TRBV5-6 and TRBJ2-7, reads DAGVTQSPTHLIKTRGQQVTLRCSPKSGHDTVSWYQQALGQGPQFIFQYYEEEERQRGNFPDRFSGHQFPNYSSELNVNALLLGDSALYLCASSYLGGAAYEQYFGPGTRLTVT.

The chain has TRBV7-8 and TRBJ2-7; 8 nucleotides line up with TRBD1. The CDR3 runs 15 residues. Germline values: CDR1 SGHVS, CDR2 FQNEAQ. The V gene end was trimmed by 3 bases and the J gene end by 7 bases; junction bases not matched to a gene: 11. The DNA of the CDR3 is TGTGCCAGCAGCTTCGGACAGGGAGACGAGGGGGAGCAGTACTTC. The encoded protein is CASSFGQGDEGEQYF.

The chain has TRBV12-5 and TRBJ1-1; the D gene is possibly TRBD1 (6 bases). The CDR3 sequence is 15 residues long. V was clipped by 0 bases and J by 4 bases, with 12 bases between them. Germline CDR1 LGHNT, CDR2 FRNRAP. DNA of the CDR3: TGTGCTAGTGGTTTGGTCGTAGGGGGGAGCACTGAAGCTTTCTTT. Translating it yields CASGLVVGGSTEAFF.

The CDR3 sequence is CASSGQGRSGELFF. The DNA of the CDR3 is TGTGCCAGCTCCGGACAGGGGAGGTCCGGGGAGCTGTTTTTT. The V and J genes are TRBV7-9 and TRBJ2-2; the match to TRBD1 covers 9 bases. CDR3 length: 14 residues. V was clipped by 8 bases and J by 6 bases; unmatched bases: 7. CDR1 and CDR2 (germline): SEHNR, FQNEAQ (reference sequence). The full variable domain, its missing parts supplied by reference TRBV7-9 and TRBJ2-2, is DTGVSQNPRHKITKRGQNVTFRCDPISEHNRLYWYRQTLGQGPEFLTYFQNEAQLEKSRLLSDRFSAERPKGSFSTLEIQRTEQGDSAMYLCASSGQGRSGELFFGEGSRLTVL.

The J gene is TRBJ2-1, the V gene TRBV18, with D perhaps matching TRBD1 or TRBD2 (5 bases each). CDR1 KGHSH and CDR2 LQKENI come from the germline V gene. Trimming removed 0 bases at V and 2 bases at J, with 11 bases between. The length of the CDR3 is 16 residues. DNA for the CDR3: TGTGCCAGCTCACCACCGGGTGGGACCCCCTACAATGAGCAGTTCTTC. Translation gives CASSPPGGTPYNEQFF.

This clone turned up a few times. The rearrangement uses TRBV29-1 and TRBJ2-7, with 9 bases fitting TRBD1. Germline CDR1 and CDR2: SQVTM and ANQGSEA. The CDR3 contains 14 residues. V lost 7 bases and J lost 8; bases outside the gene matches: 15. This CDR3 reads CSAKDRGSTRKQYF. CDR3 bases: TGCAGCGCGAAGGACAGGGGATCTACGAGAAAGCAGTACTTC.

A remark on this clone: At one of its ends the junction is not consistent with the germline gene, which may arise from a read error. Other DNA variants within this sample encode the same CDR3. This chain uses TRBV11-1 with TRBJ1-3; D is unresolved. From germline, CDR1 is SGHAT and CDR2 FQDESV (reference sequence). CDR3 size: 17 residues. As DNA, the CDR3 is TGTGCCAGCAGCTTAGACGAGGGCGCGGTCGTCGGAAACACAATATATTTT. Its translation is CASSLDEGAVVGNTIYF.

V and J are TRBV6-5 and TRBJ2-7; D possibly uses TRBD1 or TRBD2 (5 bases each). Germline V gene data show CDR1 as MNHEY and CDR2 as SVGAGI. V dropped 5 bases and J dropped 3 bases, with 17 bases sitting between them. The CDR3 has 15 amino acids. CDR3 coding DNA: TGTGCCAGCAGTCGGGTGGGGCTAGCTAACTACGAGCAGTACTTC. As protein: CASSRVGLANYEQYF.

V gene TRBV29-1 combines with J gene TRBJ2-3, with 7 bases lining up with TRBD2. This CDR3 region has 13 residues. J was trimmed by 3 bases and V by 8 bases; bases with no gene match: 8. Germline V CDR1 and CDR2: SQVTM, ANQGSEA. In DNA form, the CDR3 reads TGCAGCATTGTAACTAGCGCTACAGATACGCAGTATTTT. Protein sequence: CSIVTSATDTQYF.

The rearrangement links TRBV5-1 to TRBJ1-1, with 7 nucleotides matching TRBD1. After removal of 6 bases from V and 1 base from J, the junction contained 6 bases not matched to a gene. CDR1 and CDR2 (germline): SGHRS, YFSETQ. CDR3 length: 14 amino acids. CDR3 nucleotides: TGCGCCAGCAAACCCAGGGGGGCGAACACTGAAGCTTTCTTT. Translating gives CASKPRGANTEAFF.

The chain uses TRBV5-1 and TRBJ2-1, with TRBD2 as a possible D gene (5 bases). Germline V gene lookup returns CDR1 SGHRS and CDR2 YFSETQ. This CDR3 has 15 amino acids. V dropped 4 bases and J dropped 5 bases, with 16 bases sitting between them. CDR3 coding DNA: TGCGCCAGCAGCCCCAGCGCGGGTGAGCACAATGAGCAGTTCTTC. Amino acid sequence: CASSPSAGEHNEQFF.

This sequence joins TRBV7-9 and TRBJ1-2, with no clear D. Germline V gives CDR1 SEHNR, CDR2 FQNEAQ (reference sequence). The ends were cut back, 1 base at V and 8 bases at J, with 20 bases in the middle. The CDR3 sequence is 16 residues long. DNA of the CDR3: TGTGCCAGCAGCTTAGGGAGATCGGTTCTCCCTGGCGGCTACACCTTC. Translating it yields CASSLGRSVLPGGYTF.